These T cell receptor beta chains were read from a single sample in a study of Ad26.COV2.S vaccination and SARS-CoV-2 variants. Sequenced by immunoSEQ multiplex PCR; TCRdb stores in-frame clones only, minus some. The sample records approximately 420,000 clones, around 85% being singletons. The sequencing here drew on peripheral blood, taken in a trial of Ad26.COV2.S vaccine versus placebo. Receptors originate from a person aged 18 to 65 who received the Ad26.COV2.S COVID-19 vaccine or a placebo. Each CDR3 is given without its conserved first and last residue.

>TRBV6-1|TRBJ1-1
ASSEGTPIEAF
>TRBV2|TRBJ2-7
ASSRGLAGGYEQY
>TRBV15|TRBJ2-6
ATSRDFSGANVLT
>TRBV2|TRBJ1-2
ASSVGIYGYT
>TRBV12-3/TRBV12-4|TRBJ2-2
ASSFIGELF
>TRBV5-4|TRBJ1-2
ASSLAYRRIRIYGYT
>TRBV3-1/TRBV3-2|TRBJ1-4
ASSQGGGAGEKLF
>TRBV10-3|TRBJ1-6
AISPGQGDYNSPLH
>TRBV4-1|TRBJ1-2
ASSQGDRGTNYGYT
>TRBV6-5|TRBJ1-3
ASSYGHRSGNTIY
>TRBV6-5|TRBJ1-5
ASSPGTDSNQPQH
>TRBV2|TRBJ1-6
ASSEETPDNSPLH
>TRBV5-4|TRBJ1-6
ASSLEGTVNSPLH
>TRBV18|TRBJ1-1
ASSPPAGNTEAF
>TRBV6-5|TRBJ1-2
ASRQGRGYGYT
>TRBV6-6|TRBJ1-5
ASTLGGRGQPQH
>TRBV28|TRBJ1-1
ASSPRARGATEAF
>TRBV2|TRBJ2-1
ASRRLEYYNEQF
>TRBV19|TRBJ1-2
ASSRQGVGYGYT
>TRBV10-1|TRBJ1-1
ASSESPANTEAF
>TRBV4-1|TRBJ1-1
ASSQPGPLAF
>TRBV27|TRBJ1-6
ASSFLDRGLSPLH
>TRBV19|TRBJ2-5
ASSNTYQETQY
>TRBV5-5|TRBJ1-5
ASSLFPGEDQPQH
>TRBV5-1|TRBJ1-6
ASSLEGARNSPLH
>TRBV5-5|TRBJ1-4
ASSSPGEPGRGKLF
>TRBV16|TRBJ1-3
ASSQFTDSGNTIY
>TRBV18|TRBJ1-6
ASSPTGQGVYSPLH
>TRBV11-2|TRBJ1-1
ASSFSGADTEAF
>TRBV6-4|TRBJ1-1
ASSDSPGADTEAF
>TRBV9|TRBJ1-2
ASSQGTDGYT
>TRBV6-2/TRBV6-3|TRBJ1-1
ASSYRQNTEAF
>TRBV15|TRBJ1-4
ATSRSSGADEKLF
>TRBV4-1|TRBJ1-4
ASSQDGSVEKLF
>TRBV4-2|TRBJ1-1
ASSQEKGANTEAF
>TRBV19|TRBJ1-1
ASSIRIGGIGGEAF
>TRBV5-4|TRBJ2-3
ASSLGRGGSTDTQY
>TRBV7-2|TRBJ1-1
ASSLLDRGNTEAF
>TRBV7-6|TRBJ1-1
ASIPEGGTEAF
>TRBV24-1|TRBJ2-5
ATTDRQETQY
>TRBV12-3/TRBV12-4|TRBJ1-5
ASQGSGNQPQH
>TRBV10-3|TRBJ2-7
AISEGFDEQY
>TRBV18|TRBJ1-2
ASSPGTDYGYT
>TRBV5-1|TRBJ2-3
ASSLARADTQY
>TRBV7-8|TRBJ1-4
ASTPDRVTATNEKLF
>TRBV11-3|TRBJ2-2
ASSSTNTGELF
>TRBV28|TRBJ1-5
ASSLGWGVDQPQH
>TRBV6-5|TRBJ2-1
ASSYDQYNEQF
>TRBV6-4|TRBJ2-4
ASSSATSGGPGPSKNIQY
>TRBV6-5|TRBJ2-3
ASSSQGGRQY
>TRBV5-4|TRBJ1-2
ASSLGGYGYT
>TRBV19|TRBJ1-1
ASSLQRGRLNTEAF
>TRBV7-6|TRBJ2-7
ASSLGGLSTYEQY